The rows below give T cell receptor beta chains drawn from one sample of a study of blood T cell repertoires in COVID-19. The table came from immunoSEQ multiplex PCR; TCRdb's copy has only in-frame clones and leaves some out. The sample yields 95,000 to 150,000 clones, approximately 89% seen once. Sample: peripheral blood. These receptors were taken from a woman older than 75 with COVID-19, enrolled during active disease. Each CDR3 is given with its conserved first and last residue. The D gene is left open where the match is weak. Clone size is not always given. Where it is, it says once, few, many or a class for expanded clones.

J	size	D	V	DNA	CDR3
TRBJ1-4	-	-	TRBV19	TGTGCCAGTAGCGTAGAGGGCGCGACCTTGAATGAAAAACTGTTTTTT	CASSVEGATLNEKLFF
TRBJ1-5	-	-	TRBV29-1	TGCAGCGTTGAAGGAGCGGGACAGCCCCAGCATTTT	CSVEGAGQPQHF
TRBJ2-1	-	TRBD2	TRBV15	TGTGCCACCAGCAGAGATATCGCGGGAGTCAATGAGCAGTTCTTC	CATSRDIAGVNEQFF
TRBJ2-1	-	TRBD2	TRBV6-6	TGTGCCAGCAGTTACTGGCTAGCGGGAAGGAATGAGCAGTTCTTC	CASSYWLAGRNEQFF
TRBJ2-5	-	TRBD1	TRBV3-1/TRBV3-2	TGTGCCAGCAGCCGGACCCCGACAGGGGATGAGACCCAGTACTTC	CASSRTPTGDETQYF
TRBJ2-7	-	-	TRBV18	TGTGCCAGCTCACCGACAAGCTCCTACGAGCAGTACTTC	CASSPTSSYEQYF
TRBJ1-1	-	-	TRBV7-8	TGTGCCAGCAGCTTAGACAGGGTGAACACTGAAGCTTTCTTT	CASSLDRVNTEAFF
TRBJ1-1	-	-	TRBV6-1	TGTGCCAGCAGTGAAACAAACATGAACACTGAAGCTTTCTTT	CASSETNMNTEAFF
TRBJ2-3	-	TRBD2	TRBV4-3	TGCGCCAGCAGCCAAGATCCGTGGACTAGCGGGAGGGCCGCAGATACGCAGTATTTT	CASSQDPWTSGRAADTQYF
TRBJ2-4	once	-	TRBV3-1/TRBV3-2	TGTGCCAGCAGCCAAGATTCCGGTGCCTTAGCCAAAAACATTCAGTACTTC	CASSQDSGALAKNIQYF
TRBJ2-3	-	-	TRBV6-5	TGTGCCAGCAGTTACGTCGGGCAAGGGGCAGCAGATACGCAGTATTTT	CASSYVGQGAADTQYF
TRBJ2-6	-	-	TRBV5-1	TGCGCCAGCGGACTCTCTGGGGCCAACGTCCTGACTTTC	CASGLSGANVLTF
TRBJ2-7	-	-	TRBV11-3	TGTGCCAGCAGCTTAGAGCAGGGAAATGGTCCCTACGAGCAGTACTTC	CASSLEQGNGPYEQYF
TRBJ2-7	-	TRBD1	TRBV11-1	TGTGCCAGCAGCGTGGACAGGGGGCAAGAGCAGTACTTC	CASSVDRGQEQYF
TRBJ2-6	-	-	TRBV5-6	TGTGCCAGCAGCCTACAGGGTAATGGGGCCAACGTCCTGACTTTC	CASSLQGNGANVLTF
TRBJ1-1	few	-	TRBV15	TGTGCCACCAGCAGATCAGTAAACAGCAGACCCACTGAAGCTTTCTTT	CATSRSVNSRPTEAFF
TRBJ2-7	-	-	TRBV6-5	TGTGCCAGCGGCACTTCAGGGATTGTCTACGAGCAGTACTTC	CASGTSGIVYEQYF
TRBJ1-1	-	-	TRBV19	TGTGCCAGTAGTAACCAGGGTCGGACTGAAGCTTTCTTT	CASSNQGRTEAFF
TRBJ1-5	few	TRBD1	TRBV7-2	TGTGCCAGCAGATCGGACAGGGGAGGCAATCAGCCCCAGCATTTT	CASRSDRGGNQPQHF
TRBJ2-7	-	TRBD1	TRBV6-5	TGTGCCAGCAGTCAGGTACAGGGGGCGTTGGAGCAGTACTTC	CASSQVQGALEQYF
TRBJ1-2	-	TRBD1	TRBV7-9	TGTGCCAGCATCGGACAGGGTCGCGGCTACACCTTC	CASIGQGRGYTF
TRBJ2-7	-	-	TRBV5-6	TGTGCCAGCAGCGGACGACAGTTACCCTACGAGCAGTACTTC	CASSGRQLPYEQYF
TRBJ1-3	-	TRBD1	TRBV7-2	TGTGCCAGCAGCTTAGGGAGGGGGCCCGGAAACACCATATATTTT	CASSLGRGPGNTIYF
TRBJ2-5	-	-	TRBV11-2	TGTGCCAGCAGAATGCAGGGGGGTAAGGAGACCCAGTACTTC	CASRMQGGKETQYF
TRBJ2-1	-	TRBD2	TRBV29-1	TGCAGCGTCCGTCTATCAGCGGGAGCTATCGGAGAGCAGTTCTTC	CSVRLSAGAIGEQFF
TRBJ2-7	-	-	TRBV7-9	TGTGCCAGCAGCTCGCGGGGTACCTCGGGGGAGCAGTACTTC	CASSSRGTSGEQYF